This T cell receptor (beta chain) originates from a study of blood T cell repertoires in COVID-19. Trimming removed 5 bases at V and 3 bases at J, with 10 bases between. Germline CDR1 is SGHVS and CDR2 is FQNEAQ. The CDR3 sequence is 13 residues long. Repertoires were generated with immunoSEQ multiplex PCR, while TCRdb's copy carries only in-frame clones and drops some. In the table there are fewer than 200,000 clones, about 85% of which are singletons. This TCR came from a woman aged 80 or over with acute or convalescent COVID-19. The chain has TRBV7-8 and TRBJ1-2, with D possibly matching TRBD1 (6 bases). The sample was peripheral blood. The CDR3 region has the DNA TGTGCCAGCAGCATACAGGGAGACTATGGCTACACCTTC. Translation gives CASSIQGDYGYTF.